The 20 T cell receptor beta chains in this list originate from one sample, sequenced in a study of blood T cell repertoires in COVID-19. Sequencing was performed with immunoSEQ multiplex PCR; in TCRdb, only in-frame clones are kept and a portion is missing. The data contain 200,000 to 250,000 clones, 80% to 90% of them seen just once; the ten biggest clones take up more than 1.4%. Sequences were obtained from peripheral blood. Receptors originate from a man younger than 35 with active or convalescent COVID-19.

The chain joins TRBV7-9 to TRBJ2-7; the match to TRBD1 covers 8 bases. Germline V CDR1 and CDR2: SEHNR, FQNEAQ (reference sequence). The CDR3 has 16 residues. Unmatched junction bases numbered 16, after V lost 6 bases and J lost 6 bases. CDR3 in DNA: TGTGCCAGCAGTTTCGCGTCAGGACAGGGACCCCTCGAGCAGTACTTC. Its translation is CASSFASGQGPLEQYF. Based on the CDR3 plus reference TRBV7-9 and TRBJ2-7, the full variable domain is DTGVSQNPRHKITKRGQNVTFRCDPISEHNRLYWYRQTLGQGPEFLTYFQNEAQLEKSRLLSDRFSAERPKGSFSTLEIQRTEQGDSAMYLCASSFASGQGPLEQYFGPGTRLTVT.

CDR3 protein: CAWSVGGGPSSYNEQFF. Here the CDR3 DNA reads TGTGCCTGGAGTGTTGGGGGGGGGCCGAGCTCCTACAATGAGCAGTTCTTC. The rearrangement joins TRBV30 to TRBJ2-1; the D gene is possibly TRBD2 (7 bases). The CDR3 has 17 residues. V shed 0 bases and J shed 0 bases, with 15 bases lying between them. Germline-derived CDR1 and CDR2 are GTSNPN and SVGIG (reference sequence).

This sequence joins TRBV6-5 and TRBJ1-1, with 7 nucleotides matching TRBD1. In germline, CDR1 is MNHEY, CDR2 SVGAGI. V gave up 6 bases and J gave up 0 bases; unmatched junction bases: 4. This CDR3 is built from 14 residues. CDR3 sequence reads: CASRADRLNTEAFF. DNA of the CDR3: TGTGCCAGCAGAGCGGACAGGTTGAACACTGAAGCTTTCTTT.

J is TRBJ2-6 and V is TRBV7-9, with 9 positions matching TRBD1. V shed 4 bases, J shed 0 bases, and the junction held 4 bases outside the gene matches. Germline V gene lookup returns CDR1 SEHNR and CDR2 FQNEAQ (reference sequence). CDR3 size: 17 residues. CDR3 bases: TGTGCCAGCAGCTGGGGGACAGGGTTCTCTGGGGCCAACGTCCTGACTTTC. Encoded protein: CASSWGTGFSGANVLTF.

J is TRBJ1-1 and V is TRBV12-3 or TRBV12-4, with D perhaps matching TRBD1 (5 bases). The CDR3 has 13 amino acids. The ends were cut back, 8 bases at V and 4 bases at J, with 14 bases in the middle. The CDR3 spells CASRRRAATEAFF. Written as DNA, the CDR3 is TGTGCCAGCCGACGCAGGGCAGCCACTGAAGCTTTCTTT.

This chain uses TRBV2 with TRBJ1-1; tentatively, D is TRBD1 (6 bases). This CDR3 contains 13 residues. V was clipped by 4 bases and J by 0 bases, with 6 bases between them. In germline, CDR1 is SNHLY, CDR2 FYNNEI. CDR3 in amino acids: CASSGQVNTEAFF. The CDR3 region has the DNA TGTGCCAGCAGTGGACAGGTGAACACTGAAGCTTTCTTT.

This rearrangement joins TRBV24-1 to TRBJ2-3, with D maybe TRBD2 (6 bases). CDR1 is KGHDR, CDR2 SFDVKD, per germline. V lost 3 bases and J 4 bases, leaving 19 bases between the germline ends. The CDR3 covers 17 residues. The chain's CDR3 is CATSDLSTGAVSDTQYF. The CDR3 nucleotides are TGTGCCACCAGTGATCTCTCTACGGGAGCGGTCTCAGATACGCAGTATTTT.

This chain links TRBV19 with TRBJ2-7; 14 bases agree with TRBD2. V shed 6 bases and J 3 bases; nucleotides not matched to a gene: 13. From germline, CDR1 is LNHDA and CDR2 SQIVND (reference sequence). The CDR3 extends over 18 amino acids. Written as DNA, the CDR3 is TGTGCCAGTAGCCCCATAGGGACTAGCGGGAGCTACCGCTACGAGCAGTACTTC. Its translation is CASSPIGTSGSYRYEQYF.

CDR3 protein: CASSPNGGNTIYF. The CDR3 DNA reads TGTGCCAGCAGTCCCAACGGTGGAAACACCATATATTTT. The rearrangement uses TRBV28 and TRBJ1-3; D unresolved. Germline V gene sequence: CDR1 MDHEN, CDR2 SYDVKM. V was cut by 5 bases and J by 3 bases, with 8 bases left in between. The CDR3 runs 13 residues.

The J gene is TRBJ2-4, the V gene TRBV2; 7 nucleotides match TRBD1. The CDR3 runs to 19 residues. Germline CDR1 reads SNHLY; CDR2 reads FYNNEI. Trimming took 7 bases from V and 6 from J; bases not matched to a gene: 24. CDR3 DNA: TGTGCCAGCACCAACTCTCAGGACCCAGCCGGGACAGCAGGAAACATTCAGTACTTC. This gives the protein CASTNSQDPAGTAGNIQYF.

The chain combines TRBV6-5 with TRBJ2-7; the match to TRBD2 covers 7 bases. Germline-derived CDR1 and CDR2 are MNHEY and SVGAGI. The CDR3 totals 14 residues. V dropped 7 bases and J dropped 3; count of bases not matched to a gene: 9. This chain's CDR3 is CASTRLAEGYEQYF. CDR3 nucleotide sequence: TGTGCCAGCACTCGACTAGCTGAAGGCTACGAGCAGTACTTC.

The chain recombines TRBV19 with TRBJ2-1; the D gene is possibly TRBD2 (6 bases). Looked up from germline, CDR1 is LNHDA and CDR2 is SQIVND (reference sequence). Deletions cut 5 bases from V and 9 bases from J, with 14 bases between. The CDR3 length is 13 residues. DNA of the CDR3: TGTGCCAGTAGTTTGCGGGGAGAGGGTGAGCAGTTCTTC. It is translated as CASSLRGEGEQFF. Combining the CDR3 with reference TRBV19 and TRBJ2-1 gives the whole variable domain DGGITQSPKYLFRKEGQNVTLSCEQNLNHDAMYWYRQDPGQGLRLIYYSQIVNDFQKGDIAEGYSVSREKKESFPLTVTSAQKNPTAFYLCASSLRGEGEQFFGPGTRLTVL.

This clone occurred a few times. The rearrangement joins TRBV28 to TRBJ1-5; D remains unclear. The CDR3 has 14 residues. Germline CDR1 reads MDHEN; CDR2 reads SYDVKM. Between the trimmed V and J ends, which lost 6 bases and 3 bases, there was a span of 12 bases. Written as DNA, the CDR3 is TGTGCCAGCAGCCCCGGGAGCCTCAATCAGCCCCAGCATTTT. Amino acids: CASSPGSLNQPQHF.

The gene calls are TRBV27 and TRBJ1-1; TRBD1 matches 8 bases. The CDR3 runs 16 residues. CDR1 MNHEY and CDR2 SMNVEV come from the germline V gene (reference sequence). V dropped 5 bases and J dropped 0; count of bases not matched to a gene: 8. The DNA of the CDR3 is TGTGCCAGCAGTAAACAGACAGGGGCGGTGAACACTGAAGCTTTCTTT. Protein product: CASSKQTGAVNTEAFF.

The chain links TRBV10-2 to TRBJ1-5; D is possibly TRBD1 (5 bases). Deletions cut 0 bases from V and 3 bases from J, with 9 bases between. CDR3 size: 15 residues. Germline CDR1 WSHSY, CDR2 SAAADI. The CDR3 coding sequence is TGCGCCAGCAGTGAGTCTGACAGTCCCAATCAGCCCCAGCATTTT. Its translation: CASSESDSPNQPQHF.

This rearrangement joins TRBV15 to TRBJ2-7; D gene unclear. Looked up from germline, CDR1 is LNHNV and CDR2 is YYDKDF (reference sequence). This CDR3 is built from 12 residues. The V end lost 8 bases, the J end lost 3 bases, and 11 bases lay between the germline ends. In DNA, the CDR3 is TGTGCCACCGAGGATCCGGACTACGAGCAGTACTTC. Its protein product is CATEDPDYEQYF.

This chain connects TRBV7-9 to TRBJ1-6, with a tentative D call TRBD1 (5 bases). CDR1 and CDR2 (germline): SEHNR, FQNEAQ (reference sequence). V lost 3 bases to trimming and J lost 7 bases, with 7 bases between them. This CDR3 comprises 13 residues. The CDR3 spells CASSLTVNSPLHF. The CDR3, as DNA: TGTGCCAGCAGCTTGACAGTAAATTCACCCCTCCACTTT.

The V call is TRBV7-2, the J call TRBJ2-4; perhaps TRBD1 as D (7 bases). Trimming took 4 bases from V and 4 from J, leaving 23 bases between them. The germline V gene encodes CDR1 SGHTA and CDR2 FQGNSA. This CDR3 has 18 amino acids. The DNA of the CDR3 is TGTGCCAGCAGCTCCACCGGTGGAGGGGGGACAGCGAAAAACATTCAGTACTTC. Amino acids: CASSSTGGGGTAKNIQYF.

The genes are TRBV9 and TRBJ2-5; TRBD1 aligns across 10 bases. Germline values: CDR1 SGDLS, CDR2 YYNGEE. The CDR3 spans 13 residues. Trimming cost V 3 bases and J 4 bases; bases outside gene matches: 0. CDR3 protein: CASSGDRGETQYF. DNA for the CDR3: TGTGCCAGCAGCGGGGACAGGGGAGAGACCCAGTACTTC.

The chain uses TRBV12-2 and TRBJ2-7; the table's TRBD2 call for D was not verified on the DNA. TRBV12-2 is a documented pseudogene. The CDR3 contains 17 residues. The CDR3 loop reads CASRLGPRDCKAYEQYF. As DNA, the CDR3 is TGTGCAAGTCGCTTAGGCCCCCGCGACTGCAAGGCCTACGAGCAGTACTTC.